The 28 T cell receptor beta chains reported below all come from one sample, sequenced in a study of identical twins. Using its own MiXCR run on the 5' RACE reads, TCRdb lists one record per CDR3 protein. The sample yields 150,000 or so distinct CDR3 sequences, under 4.5% seen once. Sample: memory T cells sorted from blood. The receptors come from a man aged 18 to 29 in good health.

The chain couples TRBV9 to TRBJ2-2; TRBD2 aligns across 7 bases. The CDR3 has 16 amino acids. J lost 2 bases, V lost 0 bases, and 4 bases had no gene match. Germline loops: CDR1 SGDLS, CDR2 YYNGEE. CDR3 DNA: TGTGCCAGCAGCGTAGCTAGCGGTGTAAACACCGGGGAGCTGTTTTTT. This encodes CASSVASGVNTGELFF.

This clonotype has ten or more counts. This rearrangement joins TRBV11-3 to TRBJ1-6; D call uncertain. CDR1 is SGHNT, CDR2 YENEEA, per germline. This CDR3 comprises 13 residues. Between the trimmed V and J ends, which lost 5 bases and 8 bases, there was a span of 10 bases. The DNA of the CDR3 is TGTGCCAGCAGCCTCGGGTCCGATTCACCCCTCCACTTT. This sequence encodes CASSLGSDSPLHF.

This clonotype was detected many times. The chain carries TRBV7-2 and TRBJ2-2, with D perhaps TRBD1 (5 bases). The CDR3 is 17 amino acids. Trimming took off 1 base at V and 6 bases at J, with 18 bases between the two ends. The germline V gene encodes CDR1 SGHTA and CDR2 FQGNSA. CDR3: CASSLGLGRALPGELFF. In DNA form, the CDR3 reads TGTGCCAGCAGCTTAGGGCTCGGCAGGGCCCTCCCCGGGGAGCTGTTTTTT.

This clonotype has at least ten counts. This CDR3 reads CASSLRGRDSFYEQYF. The CDR3 bases are TGTGCCAGCAGCTTAAGGGGCCGAGACAGCTTCTACGAGCAGTACTTC. This chain uses TRBV11-2 with TRBJ2-7; D perhaps matches TRBD1 (5 bases). Trimming took off 2 bases at V and 3 bases at J, with 17 bases between the two ends. The CDR3 covers 16 residues. CDR1 and CDR2 (germline): SGHAT, FQNNGV.

This clonotype was detected many times. This rearrangement joins TRBV12-3 or TRBV12-4 to TRBJ1-1; D gene ambiguous. The CDR3 is 14 residues long. The V end was cut by 1 base, the J end by 3 bases, with 9 bases between. The CDR3, as DNA: TGTGCCAGCAGTTTAGAGGACCGGGACACTGAAGCTTTCTTT. This encodes CASSLEDRDTEAFF.

The sample holds many counts of this clonotype. This chain uses TRBV13 with TRBJ2-5; 14 bases line up with TRBD2. V shed 4 bases, J shed 4 bases, and the junction held 8 bases outside the gene matches. Germline V gives CDR1 PRHDT, CDR2 FYEKMQ (reference sequence). The CDR3 length is 17 residues. The CDR3 DNA follows: TGTGCCAGCAGCTCGCCGGGACTAGCGGGAGTTGCAGAGACCCAGTACTTC. Protein: CASSSPGLAGVAETQYF.

The chain uses TRBV28 and TRBJ2-5; D could derive from TRBD1 or TRBD2 (5 bases each). CDR1 MDHEN and CDR2 SYDVKM come from the germline V gene. The V end lost 8 bases, the J end lost 5 bases, and 21 bases lay between the germline ends. This CDR3 contains 15 residues. This chain's CDR3 is CASSSFTGWGETQYF. The CDR3 DNA sequence: TGTGCCAGCTCGTCCTTCACAGGTTGGGGGGAGACCCAGTACTTC.

This clonotype was observed many times. This chain links TRBV29-1 with TRBJ1-1, with D unclear. V was clipped by 6 bases and J by 5 bases, with 7 bases between them. Germline CDR1 and CDR2: SQVTM and ANQGSEA. This CDR3 region has 10 residues. CDR3 sequence: CSVLGTEAFF. In nucleotides, the CDR3 is TGCAGCGTCCTAGGGACTGAAGCTTTCTTT.

In regard to this clonotype: A read error may be the cause here, since a much bigger clone is one base away. The V call is TRBV12-3 or TRBV12-4, the J call TRBJ2-7; D call uncertain. V dropped 5 bases and J dropped 3 bases, with 11 bases sitting between them. The CDR3 consists of 13 residues. CDR3 loop: CASSRGEYYEQYF. The DNA for the CDR3 is TGTGCCAGCAGTCGCGGAGAATACTACGAGCAGTACTTC.

This clonotype has a count of ten or more. This chain connects TRBV20-1 to TRBJ2-2; TRBD2 agrees at 8 bases. Germline values: CDR1 DFQATT, CDR2 SNEGSKA (reference sequence). J was trimmed by 1 base and V by 0 bases; bases with no gene match: 7. The CDR3 length is 17 residues. CDR3 in DNA: TGCAGTGCTAGAGATCAAGCCAGCGGGAGGAACACCGGGGAGCTGTTTTTT. Translating it yields CSARDQASGRNTGELFF.

This clonotype was observed at least ten times. The chain recombines TRBV3-1 with TRBJ1-6, with D possibly matching TRBD1 (6 bases). Trimming shortened V by 0 bases and J by 9 bases, and 15 bases separated the two germline ends. This CDR3 contains 16 residues. Germline assignment: CDR1 LGHDT and CDR2 YNNKEL (reference sequence). As DNA, the CDR3 is TGTGCCAGCAGCCAAGATTCGGGGACCAGGGGTTCACCCCTCCACTTT. Amino acids: CASSQDSGTRGSPLHF.

This clonotype is medium-sized (0.01 to 0.1%). V is TRBV20-1 and J is TRBJ2-2; TRBD1 is a possible D gene (5 bases). V was cut by 6 bases and J by 5 bases, with 10 bases left in between. CDR1 is DFQATT and CDR2 is SNEGSKA in the germline V gene (reference sequence). This CDR3 spans 12 amino acids. CDR3 amino acids: CSARRGTGELFF. In DNA form, the CDR3 reads TGCAGTGCCAGAAGGGGAACCGGGGAGCTGTTTTTT.

This clonotype has at least ten counts. This sequence joins TRBV5-4 and TRBJ1-4, with TRBD1 matching over 9 bases. The CDR3 contains 14 residues. The V gene's germline CDR1 is SGHNT and CDR2 YYREEE (reference sequence). V lost 2 bases to trimming and J lost 5 bases; unmatched junction nucleotides: 1. The chain's CDR3 is CASSFGTGNEKLFF. CDR3 coding DNA: TGTGCCAGCAGCTTCGGGACAGGGAATGAAAAACTGTTTTTT.

This clonotype was seen many times. The gene calls are TRBV5-1 and TRBJ2-1; 8 bases align to TRBD2. The germline CDR1 and CDR2 sequences are SGHRS and YFSETQ. V shed 1 base, J shed 7 bases, and the junction held 7 bases outside the gene matches. CDR3 size: 15 residues. The CDR3 coding sequence is TGCGCCAGCAGCTTGATCAGCGGGAGTAATAATGAGCAGTTCTTC. Protein: CASSLISGSNNEQFF.

There are many counts of this clonotype. In DNA, the CDR3 is TGCGCCAGCAGACCTGGACCGAGCAACTCCTACGAGCAGTACTTC. It specifies CASRPGPSNSYEQYF. This chain joins TRBV5-1 and TRBJ2-7; D unclear. Looked up from germline, CDR1 is SGHRS and CDR2 is YFSETQ. V was cut by 5 bases and J by 0 bases, with 15 bases left in between. CDR3 length: 15 residues. Supplemented by reference TRBV5-1 and TRBJ2-7, the full variable domain reads KAGVTQTPRYLIKTRGQQVTLSCSPISGHRSVSWYQQTPGQGLQFLFEYFSETQRNKGNFPGRFSGRQFSNSRSEMNVSTLELGDSALYLCASRPGPSNSYEQYFGPGTRLTVT.

This clonotype was found many times. V and J are TRBV9 and TRBJ2-6, with D uncertain. This CDR3 contains 16 residues. Germline V gives CDR1 SGDLS, CDR2 YYNGEE. Trimming pared 6 bases from V and 1 base from J, leaving 14 bases between. CDR3 in amino acids: CASTPGIGSGANVLTF. The CDR3 DNA sequence: TGTGCCAGCACCCCTGGGATTGGGTCTGGGGCCAACGTCCTGACTTTC.

This clonotype was seen at least ten times. This chain joins TRBV7-9 and TRBJ2-2; TRBD1 is a possible D gene (6 bases). V was shortened by 3 bases and J by 1 base, with 15 bases between the two germline ends. CDR3 length: 17 amino acids. Germline V CDR1 and CDR2: SEHNR, FQNEAQ (reference sequence). Here the CDR3 reads CASSLATGPKNTGELFF. In nucleotides, the CDR3 is TGTGCCAGCAGCTTGGCGACAGGCCCGAAGAACACCGGGGAGCTGTTTTTT. Drawing the rest from reference TRBV7-9 and TRBJ2-2, the complete variable domain is DTGVSQNPRHKITKRGQNVTFRCDPISEHNRLYWYRQTLGQGPEFLTYFQNEAQLEKSRLLSDRFSAERPKGSFSTLEIQRTEQGDSAMYLCASSLATGPKNTGELFFGEGSRLTVL.

At least ten counts were recorded for this clonotype. The CDR3 sequence: CASSYHRENGYTF. As DNA, the CDR3 is TGTGCCAGCAGCTACCACAGGGAGAATGGCTACACCTTC. V gene TRBV7-9 combines with J gene TRBJ1-2; a possible D gene is TRBD1 (6 bases). The CDR3 runs 13 residues. V was clipped by 4 bases and J by 6 bases, with 12 bases between them. CDR1 is SEHNR, CDR2 FQNEAQ, per germline (reference sequence).

This clonotype was seen repeatedly, ten times or more. The gene calls are TRBV10-3 and TRBJ1-1, with a possible D match to TRBD1 (6 bases). The CDR3 spans 13 residues. Germline assignment: CDR1 ENHRY and CDR2 SYGVKD. Trimming pared 7 bases from V and 3 bases from J, leaving 12 bases between. CDR3 sequence: CAINGGQDTEAFF. The CDR3 region has the DNA TGTGCCATCAACGGGGGGCAGGACACTGAAGCTTTCTTT.

This clonotype was observed many times. This chain uses TRBV29-1 with TRBJ2-2; D is perhaps TRBD1 (6 bases). The V end lost 4 bases, the J end lost 7 bases, and 13 bases lay between the germline ends. Germline loops: CDR1 SQVTM, CDR2 ANQGSEA. CDR3 length: 13 amino acids. The CDR3 loop reads CSVGQGINGELFF. The DNA for the CDR3 is TGCAGCGTTGGGCAGGGGATTAACGGGGAGCTGTTTTTT.

Many counts were recorded for this clonotype. J is TRBJ2-1 and V is TRBV20-1; TRBD2 matches 11 bases. Trimming cost V 6 bases and J 9 bases; bases outside gene matches: 22. CDR3 length: 18 residues. CDR1 and CDR2 from the germline V gene are DFQATT and SNEGSKA (reference sequence). CDR3 sequence (DNA): TGCAGTGCCACCGGTGGGACATTCACTAGCGGGAGATTGGGTGAGCAGTTCTTC. Amino acids: CSATGGTFTSGRLGEQFF.

This rearrangement joins TRBV18 to TRBJ1-3, with D unclear. V was pared by 0 bases and J by 3 bases, with 12 bases between. The length of the CDR3 is 16 residues. Germline CDR1 reads KGHSH; CDR2 reads LQKENI. CDR3 protein: CASSPPTQKIGNTIYF. For the CDR3, the DNA is TGTGCCAGCTCACCACCTACACAGAAGATTGGAAACACCATATATTTT. Full variable domain (missing parts from reference TRBV18 and TRBJ1-3): NAGVMQNPRHLVRRRGQEARLRCSPMKGHSHVYWYRQLPEEGLKFMVYLQKENIIDESGMPKERFSAEFPKEGPSILRIQQVVRGDSAAYFCASSPPTQKIGNTIYFGEGSWLTVV.

The sample holds a few counts of this clonotype. The chain recombines TRBV30 with TRBJ1-2; the D is unclear. Trimming removed 0 bases at V and 4 bases at J, with 6 bases between. This CDR3 region has 12 residues. The V gene's germline CDR1 is GTSNPN and CDR2 SVGIG (reference sequence). The chain's CDR3 is CAWSVGVYGYTF. For the CDR3, the DNA is TGTGCCTGGAGTGTAGGAGTCTATGGCTACACCTTC.

A remark on this clonotype: A read error may explain this, as a much larger clone is one base away. The rearrangement links TRBV11-1 to TRBJ2-7; D could derive from TRBD1 or TRBD2 (6 bases each). V was pared by 4 bases and J by 0 bases, with 22 bases between. The CDR3 runs 18 residues. Germline V gives CDR1 SGHAT, CDR2 FQDESV (reference sequence). In nucleotides, the CDR3 is TGTGCCAGCAGCTCCCCTGCAGGGGCCGGGGGCAGCTCCTACGAGCAGTACTTC. It codes for CASSSPAGAGGSSYEQYF.

This clonotype has a count of ten or more. The genes are TRBV12-3 or TRBV12-4 and TRBJ1-2, with D possibly TRBD1 on 5 matching bases. Trimming left V 5 bases short and J 2 bases short, with 18 bases between. The CDR3 covers 16 residues. For the CDR3, the DNA is TGTGCCAGCAGTCAAAGGACACGTGCAGGGAACTATGGCTACACCTTC. Translated: CASSQRTRAGNYGYTF.

This clonotype was counted many times. The chain has TRBV27 and TRBJ2-1, with D uncertain. The CDR3 is 15 residues long. V shed 3 bases and J shed 0 bases, with 9 bases lying between them. Per germline, CDR1 MNHEY and CDR2 SMNVEV (reference sequence). CDR3 DNA sequence: TGTGCCAGCAGTTTCGATGCGAGCTCCTACAATGAGCAGTTCTTC. It is translated as CASSFDASSYNEQFF.

This clonotype was counted at least ten times. In nucleotides, the CDR3 is TGTGCCAGCAGCTTAACGTCGGATTTAGAGACCCAGTACTTC. It translates to CASSLTSDLETQYF. The chain joins TRBV7-2 to TRBJ2-5; D not resolved. CDR3 length equals 14 residues. V lost 2 bases to trimming and J lost 4 bases, with 11 bases between them. Germline V CDR1 and CDR2: SGHTA, FQGNSA.

This clonotype was observed many times. The chain links TRBV10-3 to TRBJ1-1; D possibly corresponds to TRBD1 (6 bases). V lost 0 bases to trimming and J lost 1 base, with 12 bases between them. The V gene's germline CDR1 is ENHRY and CDR2 SYGVKD. The CDR3 length is 16 residues. CDR3 amino acids: CAISESQDRQNTEAFF. CDR3 in DNA: TGTGCCATCAGTGAGTCCCAGGACAGACAGAACACTGAAGCTTTCTTT.